A single sample gave rise to the 20 T cell receptor beta chains below, sequenced in a study of blood T cell repertoires in COVID-19. TCRdb's copy holds only in-frame clones and misses some; the assay was immunoSEQ multiplex PCR. The table has around 300,000 clones, approximately 85% seen once. Sample: peripheral blood. These receptors came from a woman between 70 and 85 years old with acute or convalescent COVID-19.

The chain couples TRBV19 to TRBJ1-3; D gene uncertain. The germline CDR1 and CDR2 sequences are LNHDA and SQIVND (reference sequence). V was trimmed by 7 bases and J by 0 bases, leaving 10 bases between them. This CDR3 region has 14 residues. The CDR3 loop is CASKEASSGNTIYF. The CDR3 coding sequence is TGTGCCAGTAAAGAAGCGAGCTCTGGAAACACCATATATTTT. Complete variable domain (other parts from reference TRBV19 and TRBJ1-3): DGGITQSPKYLFRKEGQNVTLSCEQNLNHDAMYWYRQDPGQGLRLIYYSQIVNDFQKGDIAEGYSVSREKKESFPLTVTSAQKNPTAFYLCASKEASSGNTIYFGEGSWLTVV.

V and J are TRBV20-1 and TRBJ2-1; D is perhaps TRBD2 (5 bases). Deletions cut 3 bases from V and 6 bases from J, with 6 bases between. The CDR3 totals 11 residues. In germline, CDR1 is DFQATT, CDR2 SNEGSKA (reference sequence). This CDR3 reads CSARGSNEQFF. As DNA, the CDR3 is TGCAGTGCTAGGGGGAGCAATGAGCAGTTCTTC.

The chain carries TRBV28 and TRBJ2-7, with 7 positions matching TRBD1. Germline V gene lookup returns CDR1 MDHEN and CDR2 SYDVKM. The CDR3 contains 14 residues. After removal of 8 bases from V and 0 bases from J, the junction contained 7 bases not matched to a gene. Written as DNA, the CDR3 is TGTGCCAGCCTTCCAGGGGGAAGCTCCTACGAGCAGTACTTC. Protein: CASLPGGSSYEQYF.

The chain has TRBV3-1 (or the pseudogene TRBV3-2) and TRBJ1-6; 10 bases are a match to TRBD1. Trimming took 6 bases from V and 8 from J; bases not matched to a gene: 7. The CDR3 is made up of 15 amino acids. Germline loops: CDR1 LGHDT, CDR2 YNNKEL (reference sequence). CDR3 amino acids: CASRPPGQGHSPLHF. Written as DNA, the CDR3 is TGTGCCAGCAGGCCTCCGGGACAGGGGCATTCACCCCTCCACTTT.

This sequence joins TRBV21-1 and TRBJ2-4; TRBD2, the table's D call, was not compared with the DNA. TRBV21-1 is a listed pseudogene. This CDR3 is built from 17 residues. CDR3 loop: CASSKLGSGTGENIQYF. CDR3 DNA: TGTGCCAGCAGCAAACTTGGATCCGGGACTGGAGAAAACATTCAGTACTTC.

The chain joins TRBV3-1 (or the pseudogene TRBV3-2) to TRBJ2-2, with 8 bases that match TRBD2. The junction had 7 bases not matched to a gene; V was cut back by 5 bases and J by 8 bases. The germline V gene encodes CDR1 LGHDT and CDR2 YNNKEL (reference sequence). The CDR3 extends over 14 amino acids. The DNA for the CDR3 is TGTGCCAGCAGCGGGACTAGGGGCAGGGGGGAGCTGTTTTTT. Residues: CASSGTRGRGELFF.

The V call is TRBV29-1, the J call TRBJ2-4, with 7 bases lining up with TRBD1. V was clipped by 8 bases and J by 6 bases; unmatched bases: 7. This CDR3 spans 12 amino acids. Germline V gene sequence: CDR1 SQVTM, CDR2 ANQGSEA. The DNA of the CDR3 is TGCAGCTCGAAGGGGGCAGGAAACATTCAGTACTTC. Translation gives CSSKGAGNIQYF.

This chain links TRBV2 with TRBJ1-1; the match to TRBD1 covers 7 bases. The trim removed 4 bases at V and 1 base at J, leaving 18 bases unmatched. Germline V gives CDR1 SNHLY, CDR2 FYNNEI. There are 19 residues in the CDR3. The CDR3 protein is CASSGPPRTGGRANTEAFF. The CDR3 DNA sequence: TGTGCCAGCAGTGGCCCGCCGAGGACAGGAGGTCGGGCGAACACTGAAGCTTTCTTT.

V usage is TRBV19 and J usage is TRBJ1-2, with TRBD1 matching over 7 bases. J lost 2 bases, V lost 3 bases, and 0 bases had no gene match. This CDR3 is built from 13 residues. Germline V gene data show CDR1 as LNHDA and CDR2 as SQIVND (reference sequence). Here the CDR3 DNA reads TGTGCCAGTAGTATGGGACAGAACTATGGCTACACCTTC. Its protein is CASSMGQNYGYTF.

V usage is TRBV5-4 and J usage is TRBJ1-1; no clear D. This CDR3 contains 15 residues. Germline V gives CDR1 SGHNT, CDR2 YYREEE (reference sequence). V gave up 1 base and J gave up 5 bases, with 15 bases separating them. CDR3 sequence: CASSLNKGRGTEAFF. CDR3 nucleotides: TGTGCCAGCAGCTTGAATAAAGGGCGAGGGACTGAAGCTTTCTTT.

With respect to this clone: Its ends do not fully match the called genes, so a read error is possible. The chain recombines TRBV6-1 with TRBJ1-1; 9 nucleotides align to TRBD1. From germline, CDR1 is MNHNS and CDR2 SASEGT. This CDR3 region has 16 residues. The CDR3 nucleotides read TGTGCCAGCACTGAATCTCCGGGACAGGGAGGCACTGAAGCTTTCTTT. This encodes CASTESPGQGGTEAFF.

The J gene is TRBJ2-3, the V gene TRBV10-2; TRBD2 matches at 7 bases. Germline values: CDR1 WSHSY, CDR2 SAAADI. The CDR3 has 14 residues. V dropped 3 bases and J dropped 6; count of bases not matched to a gene: 6. CDR3 DNA sequence: TGCGCCAGCAGTGATGCAGCGGGGATTGATACGCAGTATTTT. Translation: CASSDAAGIDTQYF.

The rearrangement uses TRBV3-1 (or the pseudogene TRBV3-2) and TRBJ2-7; 7 bases line up with TRBD1. This CDR3 is 15 amino acids long. CDR1 and CDR2 (germline): LGHDT, YNNKEL (reference sequence). Trimming removed 5 bases from V and 3 bases from J; junction bases left unmatched: 10. CDR3 sequence reads: CASSDRTGGFYEQYF. DNA of the CDR3: TGTGCCAGCAGCGACCGGACAGGAGGTTTCTACGAGCAGTACTTC.

This clone was detected once. The chain uses TRBV25-1 and TRBJ1-6; unclear D gene. V dropped 2 bases and J dropped 8 bases, with 7 bases sitting between them. Looked up from germline, CDR1 is MGHDK and CDR2 is SYGVNS. The CDR3 length is 13 residues. CDR3: CASSERRDSPLHF. The DNA for the CDR3 is TGTGCCAGCAGTGAAAGGCGGGATTCACCCCTCCACTTT.

The chain joins TRBV7-9 to TRBJ1-1; D remains ambiguous. The CDR3 sequence is 12 residues long. V gave up 5 bases and J gave up 6 bases, with 10 bases separating them. CDR1 is SEHNR, CDR2 FQNEAQ, per germline (reference sequence). The CDR3: CASSPREAEAFF. CDR3 DNA: TGTGCCAGCAGCCCCCGAGAAGCTGAAGCTTTCTTT.

V is TRBV15 and J is TRBJ2-5; D is ambiguous. Looked up from germline, CDR1 is LNHNV and CDR2 is YYDKDF (reference sequence). This CDR3 is built from 14 residues. Trimming shortened V by 0 bases and J by 2 bases, and 7 bases separated the two germline ends. The CDR3 DNA reads as TGTGCCACCAGCAGAGATCAGATTCAAGAGACCCAGTACTTC. Encoded protein: CATSRDQIQETQYF.

CDR3 sequence (DNA): TGTGCCAGCACCCCCGGACTAGCGGGGGACCCAACCTACAATGAGCAGTTCTTC. As protein: CASTPGLAGDPTYNEQFF. This chain links TRBV5-6 with TRBJ2-1, with 13 bases fitting TRBD2. The CDR3 has 18 amino acids. CDR1 is SGHDT and CDR2 is YYEEEE in the germline V gene. Trimming cost V 6 bases and J 2 bases; bases outside gene matches: 11.

This clone turned up a few times. V is TRBV7-8 and J is TRBJ1-2; D is perhaps TRBD1 (5 bases). The CDR3 contains 15 residues. Germline values: CDR1 SGHVS, CDR2 FQNEAQ. The V and J ends lost 2 bases and 8 bases respectively, with 18 bases between them. The CDR3 loop reads CASSLSSPRGVGYTF. Written as DNA, the CDR3 is TGTGCCAGCAGCTTATCCAGTCCAAGGGGTGTAGGCTACACCTTC.

This rearrangement joins TRBV9 to TRBJ1-1, with 7 bases aligning to TRBD1. Germline V lookup: CDR1 SGDLS, CDR2 YYNGEE. V shed 0 bases and J 1 base; nucleotides not matched to a gene: 6. This CDR3 contains 16 residues. The CDR3 protein is CASSVDDRVANTEAFF. The CDR3 DNA sequence: TGTGCCAGCAGCGTAGACGACAGGGTGGCGAACACTGAAGCTTTCTTT.

V gene TRBV15 combines with J gene TRBJ1-1; TRBD1 is a possible D gene (6 bases). Germline-derived CDR1 and CDR2 are LNHNV and YYDKDF (reference sequence). Trimming removed 6 bases at V and 4 bases at J, with 9 bases between. The CDR3 runs to 12 residues. Here the CDR3 reads CATRQGGTEAFF. The CDR3 DNA is TGTGCCACCAGACAGGGTGGCACTGAAGCTTTCTTT.